Sequencing of this TCR beta chain was carried out in a study of blood T cell repertoires in COVID-19 (dated by TCRdb to the early 2020s). At the level of the whole study: Samples covering the acute and convalescent phases of COVID-19 were provided by collaborators in the United States, Italy and Spain. Samples were obtained from the ongoing ImmuneRACE study (first 160 participants) and from 1,200 or so subjects provided by 6 global collaborators. Sample metadata almost always included a de-identified subject ID, COVID-19 status, age in years and sex. Where HLA class I and class II types were available, the types were taken from metadata supplied by the sample provider, not from assay-based typing. The repertoires were released in a freely available public database intended as a resource for research on the immune response to SARS-CoV-2. The material from the prospective study consisted of cDNA or gDNA derived from T cells, B-cell-depleted T cells, or PBMCs. Subjects who had been exposed to COVID-19, were actively infected with it, or had recovered from it provided the deeply sampled blood TCRbeta repertoires that made up the dataset.

Whole blood was collected in K2EDTA tubes by collaborating institutions according to the institutions' own protocols. For TCRbeta analysis, collaborators shipped samples in one of three forms: frozen whole blood, isolated PBMCs, or DNA extracted from either of those sample types. TCRbeta CDR3 regions were amplified from genomic DNA using the immunoSEQ Assay, a bias-controlled multiplex PCR. Processing in the source paper ran as follows. Within the assay, amplification of reference gene primers was used to estimate how many nucleated cells each sample contained. Sequence reads were collapsed and filtered to measure the absolute abundance of every unique TCRbeta CDR3 rearrangement. For each sample, productive Simpson clonality was calculated by taking the square root of Simpson's diversity index across productive rearrangements. Held by TCRdb, this immuneACCESS table contains in-frame sequences only and omits some clones. Under half of the omission traces to an unresolved V gene where checked; the cause of the rest is unknown. The V and J calls and clone size were taken over from that table, and D and trimming were inferred from the DNA. This sample has about 74,000 clones in its table, and about 91% of those were observed once. 1.9% of the sample goes to the ten largest clones.

The CDR3, cysteine through phenylalanine, is 16 amino acids long. The sequence is cut down to CDR3 DNA, 48 bases in frame from base 1. Trimming removed 1 base from V and 5 bases from J; the gene matches leave 4 bases unexplained. The CDR1 and CDR2 encoded by the germline V gene are KGHDR and SFDVKD. The study at large found these results: How much clinical and demographic metadata was included differed by source and by participant, and the metadata was provided uncurated.

As to this clone: What this receptor recognizes is not known. Base qualities are missing; no much larger clone stands one base away.

The origin of this receptor is a woman of 80 years or more with active or convalescent COVID-19. The sample was peripheral blood. The receptor chain draws on TRBV24-1 and TRBJ2-2; 9 central bases correspond to TRBD1. CDR3 loop: CATSDFGTGSTGELFF. In nucleotides, the sequence is TGTGCCACCAGTGATTTTGGGACAGGGTCGACCGGGGAGCTGTTTTTT.